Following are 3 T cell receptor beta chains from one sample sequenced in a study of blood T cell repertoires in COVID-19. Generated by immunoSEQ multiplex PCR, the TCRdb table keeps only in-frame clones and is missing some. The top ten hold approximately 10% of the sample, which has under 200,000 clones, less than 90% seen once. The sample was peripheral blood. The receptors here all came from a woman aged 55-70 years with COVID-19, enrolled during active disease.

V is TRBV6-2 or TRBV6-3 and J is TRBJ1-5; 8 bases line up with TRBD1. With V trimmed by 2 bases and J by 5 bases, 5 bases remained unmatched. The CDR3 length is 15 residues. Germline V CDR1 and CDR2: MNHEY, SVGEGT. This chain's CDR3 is CASSYEATGDQPQHF. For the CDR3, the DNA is TGTGCCAGCAGTTACGAGGCGACAGGGGATCAGCCCCAGCATTTT.

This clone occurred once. CDR3 DNA: TGCGCCAGCAGCTTCGGGGGAGCAGCAGATACGCAGTATTTT. Residues: CASSFGGAADTQYF. This chain joins TRBV5-1 and TRBJ2-3; D might be TRBD2 (6 bases). The CDR3 spans 14 residues. Germline V gives CDR1 SGHRS, CDR2 YFSETQ. V gave up 2 bases and J gave up 4 bases, with 11 bases separating them.

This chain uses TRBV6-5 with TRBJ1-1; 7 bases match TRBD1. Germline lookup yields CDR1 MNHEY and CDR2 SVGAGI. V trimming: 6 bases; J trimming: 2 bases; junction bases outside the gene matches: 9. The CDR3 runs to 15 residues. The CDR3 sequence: CASRPRGFGNTEAFF. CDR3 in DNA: TGTGCCAGCAGACCCAGGGGGTTTGGTAACACTGAAGCTTTCTTT.